This TCR beta chain was observed in a study of technical replicates of blood from several donors. Generated by immunoSEQ multiplex PCR, the TCRdb table keeps only in-frame clones and is missing some. The sample lists tens of thousands of clones, roughly 94% occurring once. There are 15 residues in the CDR3. V was clipped by 0 bases and J by 3 bases, with 11 bases between them. Germline CDR1 is MNHEY and CDR2 is SVGAGI. The source of this sequence is a human donor in good health. The chain is built from TRBV6-5 and TRBJ2-5; D possibly corresponds to TRBD1 (6 bases). The sequenced sample was T cells isolated from PBMCs. CDR3 residues: CASSYSGQGKETQYF. In DNA, the CDR3 is TGTGCCAGCAGTTACTCGGGGCAGGGGAAAGAGACCCAGTACTTC.